The source of this TCR beta chain is a study of human T cells and chemical hapten exposure (dated by TCRdb to the early 2020s). General notes on the study: The libraries were sequenced as a pool, and the TCR yield per sample differed mostly because of small variations in library volumes within the pool. This study followed changes in the peripheral blood TCR repertoire in vivo during primary and secondary sensitization of alopecia patients to the hapten diphenylcyclopropenone (DPC). Each blood RNA sample was used to sequence both TCR alpha and TCR beta chains.

As a fraction of the sample, this clonotype is medium-sized (0.01 to 0.1%). Its antigen remains unidentified. An end of the junction differs from the germline gene, which may be a read error. The time point label for this specimen denotes: healthy volunteer bleed at 6 weeks. Total RNA was isolated from unfractionated whole blood collected in Tempus Blood RNA tubes. As TCR sequencing controls, about 5 healthy volunteers were used, with blood taken at day 0, 2 weeks and 6 weeks. Library preparation used RACE. This sample was sequenced with a NextSeq 500. During library preparation, unique molecular identifiers were attached to individual cDNA molecules so that TCRs could be counted quantitatively and reproducibly. The authors' analysis ran thus. The median number of TCRs per sample was over 95,000, ranging from about 20,000 to 750,000. The Decombinator software suite was used to annotate V, J and CDR3 in the TCR reads. To make PS versus PT1 abundance plots, every sample was subsampled to the same number of TCRs (28,000). TCRs were defined as expanded if absent before sensitization and observed at least eight times at the 2-week time point. In TCRdb, the public reads were trimmed at Q25 with fastp and aligned with MiXCR, with productive beta chains retained. A single entry per CDR3 protein holds the most common genes and DNA from its merged rows. The V and J calls, along with clone size, are taken from TCRdb and not from the paper's own processing. Present in this sample are tens of thousands of distinct CDR3 sequences, roughly 3.5% of which were seen just once. Of the sample, around 5.7% is held by the ten largest clones.

Study-wide conclusions, independent of this receptor: The number of TCRs above 1 in 1000 frequency did not change with DPC sensitization; there was no evidence of global repertoire structure alterations. After repeated subsampling, the strength of the expansion versus patch-test correlation and the threshold at which it became significant changed.

Sequenced input: whole blood. This clonotype was obtained from a human donor in good health. Some clones in this sample may be carry-over from other donors' samples.

The DNA reads as follows: TGTGCCAGCAGCTTAGTTCAGTACACTGAGCAGTTCTTC. It specifies CASSLVQYTEQFF. This sequence uses TRBV11-2 and TRBJ2-1; the D gene cannot be resolved reliably. The germline V gene sets CDR1 to SGHAT and CDR2 to FQNNGV. CDR3 length: 13 amino acids, cysteine to phenylalanine. Of all the DNA, just the CDR3 is kept, 39 bases in frame from base 1.